This T cell receptor beta chain was recorded in a study of vaccination effects on CD4 cells after COVID-19. General study points: After vaccination, at late timepoints, clones induced by infection and by vaccine contracted markedly.

Worth noting for this clone: What it recognizes is unknown.

CDR1 and CDR2 from the germline V gene are SGHAT and FQNNGV. There are 14 residues in the CDR3. The germline V and J ends were trimmed by 2 bases and 7 bases, with 11 bases remaining between them. Before any sequencing was done, the ViraFEST assay used viral peptide pools to expand antigen-specific CD4+ T cells. Following 10 days of culture, CD4+ T cells were isolated. None of the vaccinated had previously contracted SARS-CoV-2, and their nucleocapsid antibodies tested negative. In culture with approximately 9.5 IU/ml IL-2 and approximately 9.1 ug/ml peptides, PBMC were grown at around 1.8 million per well. Using immunoSEQ multiplex PCR, the repertoire was profiled, and TCRdb retains in-frame clones only, with some absent. The table has about 70,000 clones, 75% to 90% seen once.

This clonotype was sampled from a human donor who received a COVID-19 vaccine. This chain uses TRBV11-2 with TRBJ2-2; D is possibly TRBD2 (5 bases). Sequencing was performed on CD4+ T cells from PBMCs cultured with SARS-CoV-2 spike peptides, taken before COVID-19 vaccination. In DNA form, the CDR3 reads TGTGCCAGCAGCTTAATTTCGGGAATCGGGGAGCTGTTTTTT. It codes for CASSLISGIGELFF.